This TCR beta chain is from a study of blood T cell repertoires in COVID-19. Overall study context: Specimens from acute and convalescent COVID-19 originated in the United States, Italy and Spain.

Assignments of participants to cohorts depended upon their own reported clinical history. Recovery meant two consecutive negative NP/OP PCR tests, professional clearance, or resolved symptoms. The method was immunoSEQ multiplex PCR; TCRdb's version includes in-frame clones alone and lacks a portion of them. The repertoire holds 250,000 to 300,000 clones, approximately 83% seen once, with approximately 3.6% in the top ten. Germline V CDR1 and CDR2: ENHRY, SYGVKD. There are 12 residues in the CDR3. Trimming took 0 bases from V and 9 from J, leaving 6 bases between them. This clonotype was sampled from a man aged 45 to 65 who had recovered from COVID-19. The V call is TRBV10-3, the J call TRBJ2-1, with D hard to call. The sequenced sample was PBMCs or T cells enriched from blood (not recorded which). The CDR3 loop reads CAISESSFEQFF. In DNA form, the CDR3 reads TGTGCCATCAGTGAGTCGAGTTTTGAGCAGTTCTTC.